The 15 T cell receptor beta chains presented below share a single source sample, sequenced in a study of radiation and T cells in renal cell carcinoma. Profiling relied on immunoSEQ multiplex PCR, and the TCRdb table lists in-frame clones only, not all of them. The top ten hold 3.5% to 5% of the sample, which has 150,000 or so clones, around 90% seen once. Indicated time point: baseline pretreatment blood. Treatment in this sample: 15 Gy SBRT to primary tumor, nephrectomy 4 weeks later. This material consisted of blood, taken from a patient whose treatment included radiotherapy and nephrectomy. Receptors were obtained from a woman between 65 and 79 years old with renal cell carcinoma.

The CDR3 sequence: CASSQGSEAFF. As DNA, the CDR3 is TGTGCCAGCAGCCAAGGGTCGGAAGCTTTCTTT. This sequence joins TRBV14 and TRBJ1-1; D is unresolved. The germline CDR1 and CDR2 sequences are SGHDN and FVKESK. The V gene lost 1 base and the J gene lost 8 bases, with 5 bases spanning the gap. The CDR3 covers 11 residues.

V and J are TRBV30 and TRBJ2-5; 9 bases fit TRBD2. The last part of the DNA fits TRBJ2-7 better; the J call may be wrong. CDR3 length equals 15 residues. Per the germline V gene, CDR1 is GTSNPN and CDR2 is SVGIG (reference sequence). The CDR3 DNA is TGTGCCTGGAGTCCCCCCCTAGCGGGGTTAGGCGAGCAGTACTTC. Translation: CAWSPPLAGLGEQYF.

This chain joins TRBV4-2 and TRBJ1-5; D perhaps matches TRBD1 (5 bases). Germline assignment: CDR1 LGHNA and CDR2 YNFKEQ. Trimming shortened V by 0 bases and J by 6 bases, and 12 bases separated the two germline ends. This CDR3 is 15 amino acids long. DNA of the CDR3: TGTGCCAGCAGCCAAGATCGGGGGGAGGGTCAGCCCCAGCATTTT. Protein: CASSQDRGEGQPQHF.

This chain connects TRBV9 to TRBJ2-5; 8 bases map to TRBD1. This CDR3 has 15 amino acids. CDR1 and CDR2 (germline): SGDLS, YYNGEE. The J segment lost 4 bases and the V segment lost 3 bases, leaving 8 bases of the junction unmatched. CDR3 region: CASSAAGGNRETQYF. DNA of the CDR3: TGTGCCAGCAGCGCAGCAGGGGGCAATCGAGAGACCCAGTACTTC.

The chain has TRBV27 and TRBJ1-1; perhaps TRBD1 as D (5 bases). Germline lookup yields CDR1 MNHEY and CDR2 SMNVEV (reference sequence). The V end was cut by 4 bases, the J end by 1 base, with 13 bases between. This CDR3 region has 15 residues. The CDR3 loop is CASSSLGGANTEAFF. The CDR3, as DNA: TGTGCCAGCAGTTCCCTAGGAGGGGCGAACACTGAAGCTTTCTTT.

This chain links TRBV5-6 with TRBJ2-1; tentatively, D is TRBD1 (6 bases). Trimming took 2 bases from V and 8 from J, leaving 20 bases between them. The CDR3 length is 16 residues. Germline-derived CDR1 and CDR2 are SGHDT and YYEEEE. Here the CDR3 DNA reads TGTGCCAGCAGCTTATACAGGGTACTGGTGACCGATGAGCAGTTCTTC. Its protein product is CASSLYRVLVTDEQFF. The full variable domain, in which reference TRBV5-6 and TRBJ2-1 provide the parts outside the CDR3, is DAGVTQSPTHLIKTRGQQVTLRCSPKSGHDTVSWYQQALGQGPQFIFQYYEEEERQRGNFPDRFSGHQFPNYSSELNVNALLLGDSALYLCASSLYRVLVTDEQFFGPGTRLTVL.

The chain has TRBV28 and TRBJ2-7; D perhaps matches TRBD2 (5 bases). The CDR3 is made up of 12 amino acids. Trimming shortened V by 6 bases and J by 3 bases, and 9 bases separated the two germline ends. Germline lookup yields CDR1 MDHEN and CDR2 SYDVKM. For the CDR3, the DNA is TGTGCCAGCAGCCTACTAGGCTACGAGCAGTACTTC. Residues: CASSLLGYEQYF.

On this clone itself: One junction end disagrees with the germline gene, perhaps due to a read error. The chain has TRBV7-7 and TRBJ2-7; D possibly corresponds to TRBD1 (5 bases). This CDR3 has 15 amino acids. In germline, CDR1 is SSHAT, CDR2 FNYEAQ (reference sequence). The chain's CDR3 is CASSLGQGLSYEQYF. The CDR3 DNA follows: TGTGCTAGCAGCTTGGGGCAGGGTCTCTCCTACGAGCAGTACTTC. The variable domain in full, with the rest retrieved from reference TRBV7-7 and TRBJ2-7, is GAGVSQSPRYKVTKRGQDVTLRCDPISSHATLYWYQQALGQGPEFLTYFNYEAQPDKSGLPSDRFSAERPEGSISTLTIQRTEQRDSAMYRCASSLGQGLSYEQYFGPGTRLTVT.

The genes are TRBV7-2 and TRBJ1-2; a weak D match, TRBD1 (5 bases). Germline CDR1 SGHTA, CDR2 FQGNSA. Trimming removed 4 bases at V and 4 bases at J, with 22 bases between. The CDR3 has 17 amino acids. The CDR3 loop reads CASSSSSLGSQAYGYTF. The CDR3, as DNA: TGTGCCAGCAGCTCCTCATCTTTGGGATCACAGGCCTATGGCTACACCTTC.

The rearrangement joins TRBV21-1 to TRBJ2-7; the table's TRBD2 call for D was not verified on the DNA. TRBV21-1 is reported as a pseudogene. This CDR3 is 16 amino acids long. This chain's CDR3 is CASRTSRGTNAYEQYF. CDR3 in DNA: TGTGCCAGCAGGACCAGTCGGGGGACTAACGCCTACGAGCAGTACTTC.

The V and J genes are TRBV9 and TRBJ2-1, with 7 bases fitting TRBD2. Losses at the gene ends were 3 bases for V and 3 bases for J; bases not matched to a gene: 12. This CDR3 is 17 amino acids long. The germline V gene encodes CDR1 SGDLS and CDR2 YYNGEE. The CDR3 bases are TGTGCCAGCAGCGGGCAAGCGGGACCACTATTCTACAATGAGCAGTTCTTC. Translating it yields CASSGQAGPLFYNEQFF.

The gene calls are TRBV9 and TRBJ1-1; D is uncertain. The CDR3 is 14 residues long. The germline gives CDR1 SGDLS, CDR2 YYNGEE. The V and J ends lost 3 bases and 0 bases respectively, with 9 bases between them. The CDR3 DNA reads TGTGCCAGCAGCGCCCAATCTTTGAACACTGAAGCTTTCTTT. Protein sequence: CASSAQSLNTEAFF.

This chain joins TRBV5-1 and TRBJ2-5, with TRBD2 matching over 9 bases. V was pared by 2 bases and J by 5 bases, with 7 bases of the junction left unmatched. The CDR3 is 15 residues long. Looked up from germline, CDR1 is SGHRS and CDR2 is YFSETQ. The chain's CDR3 is CASSLGSGGFETQYF. CDR3 bases: TGCGCCAGCAGCTTAGGTAGCGGGGGATTTGAGACCCAGTACTTC.

The CDR3 nucleotides read TGTGCCAGCAGCGTAGGGTCAGTTGGCACTGAAGCTTTCTTT. Amino acids: CASSVGSVGTEAFF. V usage is TRBV9 and J usage is TRBJ1-1; D remains ambiguous. This CDR3 is 14 amino acids long. Germline V gene lookup returns CDR1 SGDLS and CDR2 YYNGEE. Deletions cut 0 bases from V and 4 bases from J, with 10 bases between.

The V call is TRBV30, the J call TRBJ2-1, with D unresolved. Germline V gene sequence: CDR1 GTSNPN, CDR2 SVGIG (reference sequence). This CDR3 has 11 amino acids. The V end lost 1 base, the J end lost 10 bases, and 8 bases lay between the germline ends. The CDR3 region is CAWSGSWEQFF. In DNA, the CDR3 is TGTGCCTGGAGTGGTAGCTGGGAGCAGTTCTTC.